These 11 T cell receptor beta chains came from one sample sequenced in a study of regulatory dendritic cells for organ transplantation. Sorted T cells were CFSE-labeled and cultured 5 days with allogeneic regulatory or mature dendritic cells at 1:10. Generated by immunoSEQ multiplex PCR, the TCRdb table keeps only in-frame clones and is missing some. The data hold about 11,000 clones, with roughly 82% observed a single time. The antigens for these receptors are not known. Sequencing input: memory CD4+ T cells from blood cultured with regulatory dendritic cells. Subset meaning: CD45RO+ memory T cells. These receptors all stem from a human donor in good health.

This chain uses TRBV11-1 with TRBJ2-2, with TRBD2 as a possible D gene (6 bases). The V end lost 8 bases, the J end lost 1 base, and 11 bases lay between the germline ends. Germline V gene sequence: CDR1 SGHAT, CDR2 FQDESV (reference sequence). The CDR3 contains 14 residues. CDR3: CASSSGRNTGELFF. CDR3 DNA sequence: TGTGCCAGCTCCAGCGGGCGGAACACCGGGGAGCTGTTTTTT.

This clone has only one observation. V usage is TRBV5-6 and J usage is TRBJ2-3; 9 bases match TRBD2. CDR3 length: 15 amino acids. Germline trimming cut 0 bases from V and 7 bases from J; bases unmatched to any gene: 6. Germline V CDR1 and CDR2: SGHDT, YYEEEE. DNA of the CDR3: TGTGCCAGCAGCTTGGGCGGGGGGGCCTCGAATACGCAGTATTTT. Protein: CASSLGGGASNTQYF. Full variable domain (missing parts from reference TRBV5-6 and TRBJ2-3): DAGVTQSPTHLIKTRGQQVTLRCSPKSGHDTVSWYQQALGQGPQFIFQYYEEEERQRGNFPDRFSGHQFPNYSSELNVNALLLGDSALYLCASSLGGGASNTQYFGPGTRLTVL.

The chain has TRBV19 and TRBJ2-3; TRBD1 matches at 9 bases. After removal of 5 bases from V and 5 bases from J, the junction contained 2 bases not matched to a gene. The CDR3 is made up of 13 amino acids. Germline V gene sequence: CDR1 LNHDA, CDR2 SQIVND (reference sequence). The CDR3: CASSRTGEDTQYF. CDR3 coding DNA: TGTGCCAGTAGTCGGACAGGGGAAGATACGCAGTATTTT.

V is TRBV19 and J is TRBJ1-1, with D uncertain. The CDR3 runs 16 residues. The V gene lost 5 bases and the J gene lost 0 bases, with 16 bases spanning the gap. Germline loops: CDR1 LNHDA, CDR2 SQIVND (reference sequence). CDR3: CASSSRRVGLNTEAFF. Here the CDR3 DNA reads TGTGCCAGTAGTTCACGGAGAGTAGGCTTGAACACTGAAGCTTTCTTT. The full variable domain, in which reference TRBV19 and TRBJ1-1 provide the parts outside the CDR3, is DGGITQSPKYLFRKEGQNVTLSCEQNLNHDAMYWYRQDPGQGLRLIYYSQIVNDFQKGDIAEGYSVSREKKESFPLTVTSAQKNPTAFYLCASSSRRVGLNTEAFFGQGTRLTVV.

This clone occurred a few times. The J gene is TRBJ1-2, the V gene TRBV18; TRBD1 might be the D (5 bases). Deletions cut 2 bases from V and 7 bases from J, with 17 bases between. This CDR3 is 15 amino acids long. CDR1 and CDR2 (germline): KGHSH, LQKENI. In DNA form, the CDR3 reads TGTGCCAGCTCACCAGAGCTTAACAGGAACACTGGCTACACCTTC. Translation: CASSPELNRNTGYTF.

The chain uses TRBV29-1 and TRBJ2-1; D is uncertain. The CDR3 sequence is 15 residues long. Looked up from germline, CDR1 is SQVTM and CDR2 is ANQGSEA. The V end was cut by 6 bases, the J end by 0 bases, with 15 bases between. The CDR3 here is CSVGLTDRSYNEQFF. The DNA of the CDR3 is TGCAGCGTCGGTCTTACTGATCGCTCCTACAATGAGCAGTTCTTC.

This sequence joins TRBV27 and TRBJ1-3; D not certain. This CDR3 has 14 residues. V was trimmed by 1 base and J by 4 bases, leaving 8 bases between them. The germline gives CDR1 MNHEY, CDR2 SMNVEV (reference sequence). CDR3 nucleotides: TGTGCCAGCAGTTTATTGGGCTACGGAAACACCATATATTTT. Translated, it gives CASSLLGYGNTIYF.

The chain employs TRBV2 and TRBJ1-1; no clear D gene. This CDR3 spans 12 amino acids. Germline lookup yields CDR1 SNHLY and CDR2 FYNNEI. CDR3 DNA: TGTAGTGGGAGAGTTACGAACACTGAAGCTTTCTTT. Its translation is CSGRVTNTEAFF.

The chain recombines TRBV27 with TRBJ2-1, with a tentative D call TRBD2 (6 bases). This CDR3 spans 17 amino acids. Germline CDR1 MNHEY, CDR2 SMNVEV (reference sequence). V was trimmed by 4 bases and J by 2 bases, leaving 18 bases between them. For the CDR3, the DNA is TGTGCCAGCAGTTCTGGGGGGAGCACTCGACCCTACAATGAGCAGTTCTTC. Translated, it gives CASSSGGSTRPYNEQFF.

The gene calls are TRBV11-2 and TRBJ1-3; no clear D gene. Trimming shortened V by 5 bases and J by 0 bases, and 11 bases separated the two germline ends. Germline CDR1 SGHAT, CDR2 FQNNGV. This CDR3 region has 15 residues. Here the CDR3 reads CASSPAGISGNTIYF. DNA for the CDR3: TGTGCCAGCAGCCCGGCGGGGATCTCTGGAAACACCATATATTTT.

A few counts support this clone. The gene calls are TRBV5-1 and TRBJ1-1; TRBD1 is a possible D gene (6 bases). The V end lost 0 bases, the J end lost 1 base, and 13 bases lay between the germline ends. Germline V gene data show CDR1 as SGHRS and CDR2 as YFSETQ. The CDR3 runs to 16 residues. CDR3 residues: CASSLGRGWQNTEAFF. The CDR3 DNA is TGCGCCAGCAGCTTGGGTAGGGGGTGGCAGAACACTGAAGCTTTCTTT.